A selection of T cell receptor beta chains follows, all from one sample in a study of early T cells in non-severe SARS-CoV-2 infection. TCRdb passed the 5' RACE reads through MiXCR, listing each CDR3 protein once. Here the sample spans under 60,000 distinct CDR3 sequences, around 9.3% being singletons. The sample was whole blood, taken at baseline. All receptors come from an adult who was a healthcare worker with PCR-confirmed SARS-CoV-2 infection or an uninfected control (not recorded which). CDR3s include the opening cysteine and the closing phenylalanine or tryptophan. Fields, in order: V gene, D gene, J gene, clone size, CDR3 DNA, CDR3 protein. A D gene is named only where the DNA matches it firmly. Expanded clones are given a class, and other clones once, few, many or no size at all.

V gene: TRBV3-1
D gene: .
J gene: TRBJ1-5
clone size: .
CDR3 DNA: TGTGCCAGCAGCCGGGGGACACTTTATCAGCCCCAGCATTTT
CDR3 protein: CASSRGTLYQPQHF

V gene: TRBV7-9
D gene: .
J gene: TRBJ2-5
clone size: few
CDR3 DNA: TGTGCCAGCAGCTTAGACAGAAGAGAGACCCAGTACTTC
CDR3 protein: CASSLDRRETQYF

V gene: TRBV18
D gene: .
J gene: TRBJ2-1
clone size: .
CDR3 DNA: TGTGCCAGCTCACCAGGCACGGGGGAGCAGTTCTTC
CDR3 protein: CASSPGTGEQFF

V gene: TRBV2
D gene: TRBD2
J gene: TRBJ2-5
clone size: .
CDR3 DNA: TGTGCCAGCATGGGGGGAGGGAGGCAAGAGACCCAGTACTTC
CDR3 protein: CASMGGGRQETQYF

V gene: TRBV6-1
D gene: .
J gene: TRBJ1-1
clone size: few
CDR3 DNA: TGTGCCAGCAGTGAATCGAGAAGCGGCACCACTGAAGCTTTCTTT
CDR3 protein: CASSESRSGTTEAFF

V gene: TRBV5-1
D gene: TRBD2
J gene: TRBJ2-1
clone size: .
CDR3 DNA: TGCGCCAGCAGCTTAAGACTAGCGGGGCTCTTGGATGAGCAGTTCTTC
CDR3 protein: CASSLRLAGLLDEQFF

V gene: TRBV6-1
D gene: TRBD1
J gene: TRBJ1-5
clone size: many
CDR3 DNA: TGTGCCAGCAGTACCAGACAGGGCGATCAGCCCCAGCATTTT
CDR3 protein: CASSTRQGDQPQHF

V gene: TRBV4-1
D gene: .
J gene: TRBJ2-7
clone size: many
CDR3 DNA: TGCGCCAGCAGCCCGTATCCGGGATTCCCCGCCGAGCAGTACTTC
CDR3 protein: CASSPYPGFPAEQYF

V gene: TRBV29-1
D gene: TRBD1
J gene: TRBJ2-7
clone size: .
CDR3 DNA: TGCAGCGTGGTAAAAGGGACAGGGGGCTTCTACGAGCAGTACTTC
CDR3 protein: CSVVKGTGGFYEQYF

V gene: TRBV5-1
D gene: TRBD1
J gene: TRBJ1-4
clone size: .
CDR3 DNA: TGCGCCAGCAGCCCCCAGGGGGTAAAACTGTTTTTT
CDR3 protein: CASSPQGVKLFF

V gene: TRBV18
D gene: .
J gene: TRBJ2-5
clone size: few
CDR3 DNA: TGTGCCAGCTCACTGGGGGATGTGGAGACCCAGTACTTC
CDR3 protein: CASSLGDVETQYF

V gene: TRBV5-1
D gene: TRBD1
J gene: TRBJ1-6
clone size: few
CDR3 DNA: TGCGCCAGCAGCTTGGGACCGGACAGGAACCGATACTCACCCCTCCACTTT
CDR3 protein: CASSLGPDRNRYSPLHF

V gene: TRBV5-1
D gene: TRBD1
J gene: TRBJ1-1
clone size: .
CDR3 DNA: TGCGCCAGCAGCTCAACAGGGGACACTGAAGCTTTCTTT
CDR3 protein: CASSSTGDTEAFF

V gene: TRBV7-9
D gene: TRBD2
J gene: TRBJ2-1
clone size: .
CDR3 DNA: TGTGCCAGCAGCCGGTCCGGGACTAGCGGTTCCAATGAGCAGTTCTTC
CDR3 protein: CASSRSGTSGSNEQFF

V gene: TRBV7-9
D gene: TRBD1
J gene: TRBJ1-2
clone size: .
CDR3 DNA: TGTGCCAGCAGCTATGGGACAGGGGGGTATGGCTACACCTTC
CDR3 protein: CASSYGTGGYGYTF

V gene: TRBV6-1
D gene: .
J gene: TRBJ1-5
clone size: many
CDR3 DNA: TGTGCCAGCAGTAGCACGTCGGTTCGGCCCCAGCATTTT
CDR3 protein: CASSSTSVRPQHF

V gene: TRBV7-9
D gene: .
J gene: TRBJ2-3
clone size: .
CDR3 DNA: TGTGCCAGCAGCTCGAGACCGGACACAGATACGCAGTATTTT
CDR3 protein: CASSSRPDTDTQYF

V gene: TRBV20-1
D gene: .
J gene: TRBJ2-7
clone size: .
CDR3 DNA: TGCAGTGCTAGAGATCCCACGGGGGTGTCCTACGAGCAGTACTTC
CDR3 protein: CSARDPTGVSYEQYF

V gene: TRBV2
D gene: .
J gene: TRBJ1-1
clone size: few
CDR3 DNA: TGTGCCAGCAGTGAACTGAGGGTCGGCACTGAAGCTTTCTTT
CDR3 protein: CASSELRVGTEAFF

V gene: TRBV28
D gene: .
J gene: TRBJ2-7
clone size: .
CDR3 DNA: TGTGCCAGCAGTTTGCCCGGACTACCGGGAGATTTCGAGCAGTACTTC
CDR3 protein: CASSLPGLPGDFEQYF

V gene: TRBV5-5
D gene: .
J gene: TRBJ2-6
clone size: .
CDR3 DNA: TGTGCCAGCAGCTCGTTTACTGGGGCCAACGTCCTGACTTTC
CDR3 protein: CASSSFTGANVLTF

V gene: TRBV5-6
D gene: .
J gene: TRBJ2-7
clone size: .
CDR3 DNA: TGTGCCAGCAGCTTGGATGGAGGGGGCGCAGGTTGGGAGCAGTACTTC
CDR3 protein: CASSLDGGGAGWEQYF

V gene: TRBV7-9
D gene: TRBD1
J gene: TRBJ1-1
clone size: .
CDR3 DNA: TGTGCCAGCAGCCCAGGACAGGGAAAAGCTTTCTTT
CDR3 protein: CASSPGQGKAFF

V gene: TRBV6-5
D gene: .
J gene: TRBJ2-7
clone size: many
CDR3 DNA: TGTGCCACCAGCCAATGGAACGAGCAGTACTTC
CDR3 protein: CATSQWNEQYF

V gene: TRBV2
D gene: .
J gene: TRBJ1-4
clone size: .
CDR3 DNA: TGTGCCAGCAGAGAGACAGCCCTTAGTAATGAAAAACTGTTTTTT
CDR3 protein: CASRETALSNEKLFF

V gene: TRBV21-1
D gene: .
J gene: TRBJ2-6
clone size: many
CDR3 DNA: TGTGCCAGCAGCAAAGAACCCCCATTAGGGGCCAACGTCCTGACTTTC
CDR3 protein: CASSKEPPLGANVLTF

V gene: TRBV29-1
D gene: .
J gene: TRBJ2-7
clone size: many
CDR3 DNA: TGCAGCGGTCAGGGCGGGACTGGGACTCCCCCGCAGTACTTC
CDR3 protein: CSGQGGTGTPPQYF

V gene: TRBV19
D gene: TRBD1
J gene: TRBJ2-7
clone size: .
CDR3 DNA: TGTGCCAGTAGTATCAGGGGACAGACCTACGAGCAGTACTTC
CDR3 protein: CASSIRGQTYEQYF

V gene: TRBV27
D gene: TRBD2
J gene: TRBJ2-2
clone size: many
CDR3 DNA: TGTGCCAGCAGCCTTACTAGCGGGGGGGCCACCACCGGGGAGCTGTTTTTT
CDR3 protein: CASSLTSGGATTGELFF

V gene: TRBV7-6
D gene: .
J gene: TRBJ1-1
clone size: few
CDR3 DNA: TGTGCCAGCAGCTCCCGGACAGAAATGAACACTGAAGCTTTCTTT
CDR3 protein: CASSSRTEMNTEAFF

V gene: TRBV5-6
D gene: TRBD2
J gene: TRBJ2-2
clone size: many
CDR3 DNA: TGTGCCAGCAGCCTGAGACTAGCGGTCACAGGGGAGCTGTTTTTT
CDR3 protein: CASSLRLAVTGELFF